Each of the 28 T cell receptor beta chains below was sequenced from the same sample in a study of cytomegalovirus exposure and HLA in healthy donors. Primers for the PCR totalled 60 Vbeta and 13 Jbeta. Assay: immunoSEQ multiplex PCR; the TCRdb copy retains only in-frame clones and omits some. The sample has some 140,000 clones; around 10% are singletons. Sequencing was performed on PBMCs. The receptors derive from a woman aged 40 to 55 in good health and CMV-seropositive.

This clone was seen more than once but under ten times. With a far larger clone one base away, a read error is the likely cause. This sequence joins TRBV29-1 and TRBJ1-1, with D perhaps TRBD1 (6 bases). CDR1 is SQVTM and CDR2 is ANQGSEA in the germline V gene. CDR3 length equals 11 residues. The CDR3 region is CRVSTGTEAFF. The CDR3 DNA sequence: TGCAGAGTTAGTACAGGGACTGAAGCTTTCTTT. Full variable domain (rest looked up from reference TRBV29-1 and TRBJ1-1): SAVISQKPSRDICQRGTSLTIQCQVDSQVTMMFWYRQQPGQSLTLIATANQGSEATYESGFVIDKFPISRPNLTFSTLTVSNMSPEDSSIYLCRVSTGTEAFFGQGTRLTVV.

This rearrangement joins TRBV5-8 to TRBJ2-5, with 9 bases aligning to TRBD2. Per germline, CDR1 SGHTS and CDR2 YDEGEE. V shed 1 base, J shed 9 bases, and the junction held 7 bases outside the gene matches. This CDR3 region has 14 residues. The CDR3 loop reads CASSLLLSGGPQYF. The CDR3 DNA sequence: TGTGCCAGCAGCTTGTTGCTTAGCGGGGGACCCCAGTACTTC. Full variable domain (remainder filled in from reference TRBV5-8 and TRBJ2-5): EAGVTQSPTHLIKTRGQQATLRCSPISGHTSVYWYQQALGLGLQFLLWYDEGEERNRGNFPPRFSGRQFPNYSSELNVNALELEDSALYLCASSLLLSGGPQYFGPGTRLLVL.

The sample holds a few counts of this clone. The chain uses TRBV7-6 and TRBJ2-5; TRBD1 agrees at 9 bases. Per the germline V gene, CDR1 is SGHVS and CDR2 is FNYEAQ. The CDR3 spans 16 residues. V was pared by 4 bases and J by 6 bases, with 12 bases of the junction left unmatched. The CDR3 reads CASSSLGQGLEKTQYF. The CDR3 nucleotides read TGTGCCAGCAGCTCTCTCGGACAGGGGCTCGAGAAGACCCAGTACTTC.

The chain has TRBV29-1 and TRBJ2-3; 14 bases are shared with TRBD2. The CDR3 is made up of 15 amino acids. The junction had 4 bases not matched to a gene; V was cut back by 4 bases and J by 4 bases. Germline loops: CDR1 SQVTM, CDR2 ANQGSEA. The chain's CDR3 is CSVGGLAGVADTQYF. CDR3 nucleotides: TGCAGCGTTGGGGGACTAGCGGGGGTCGCAGATACGCAGTATTTT.

This clone has only a few counts. The same CDR3 also results from other DNA sequences found in this sample. V gene TRBV6-1 combines with J gene TRBJ2-7; D is perhaps TRBD1 (6 bases). Germline-derived CDR1 and CDR2 are MNHNS and SASEGT. The V end was cut by 5 bases, the J end by 0 bases, with 11 bases between. This CDR3 has 14 amino acids. The CDR3 here is CASSKTGNSYEQYF. CDR3 nucleotide sequence: TGTGCCAGCAGTAAAACAGGGAACTCCTACGAGCAGTACTTC.

This chain connects TRBV7-2 to TRBJ1-1, with D uncertain. Germline loops: CDR1 SGHTA, CDR2 FQGNSA. The CDR3 consists of 14 residues. V was trimmed by 1 base and J by 1 base, leaving 7 bases between them. The CDR3 DNA reads TGTGCCAGCAGCTTAGAATCAGGGAACACTGAAGCTTTCTTT. Translation: CASSLESGNTEAFF.

This clone came up a few times. The chain couples TRBV4-3 to TRBJ2-6; 9 bases line up with TRBD1. The CDR3 consists of 17 residues. V trimming: 4 bases; J trimming: 3 bases; junction bases outside the gene matches: 7. The germline gives CDR1 LGHNA, CDR2 YSLEER. The CDR3 DNA reads as TGCGCCAGCAGCCTCCACAGGGGGCTAGGTGGGGCCAACGTCCTGACTTTC. Translating it yields CASSLHRGLGGANVLTF.

This clone has only a few counts. The chain recombines TRBV10-2 with TRBJ1-1; D remains unclear. This CDR3 region has 13 residues. The V end was cut by 1 base, the J end by 1 base, with 4 bases between. In germline, CDR1 is WSHSY, CDR2 SAAADI. CDR3 coding DNA: TGCGCCAGCAGTGAGTATAGGAACACTGAAGCTTTCTTT. Encoded protein: CASSEYRNTEAFF.

The sample holds a few counts of this clone. This rearrangement joins TRBV6-5 to TRBJ1-6; 9 positions agree with TRBD1. V shed 5 bases, J shed 6 bases, and the junction held 5 bases outside the gene matches. The CDR3 is made up of 15 amino acids. CDR1 and CDR2 from the germline V gene are MNHEY and SVGAGI. The chain's CDR3 is CASSPGTGLNSPLHF. Written as DNA, the CDR3 is TGTGCCAGCAGTCCCGGGACAGGGCTTAATTCACCCCTCCACTTT.

The sample holds a few counts of this clone. The J gene is TRBJ2-5, the V gene TRBV6-1; 11 nucleotides agree with TRBD2. CDR1 is MNHNS, CDR2 SASEGT, per germline. CDR3 length: 16 residues. J was trimmed by 5 bases and V by 4 bases; bases with no gene match: 9. CDR3 region: CASSASSGGPGETQYF. In nucleotides, the CDR3 is TGTGCCAGCAGTGCTTCTAGCGGGGGGCCCGGGGAGACCCAGTACTTC.

Here the CDR3 reads CASSEDLDREGNEQFF. The DNA of the CDR3 is TGTGCCAGCAGCGAGGATTTGGACAGGGAAGGCAATGAGCAGTTCTTC. The chain combines TRBV9 with TRBJ2-1; TRBD1 aligns across 8 bases. Trimming cost V 3 bases and J 6 bases; bases outside gene matches: 11. Germline lookup yields CDR1 SGDLS and CDR2 YYNGEE. The CDR3 runs to 16 residues.

This clone turned up a few times. The chain uses TRBV9 and TRBJ2-5, with D perhaps matching TRBD1 (5 bases). CDR3 length: 15 residues. With 3 bases removed from V and 5 bases from J, the gap between germline ends came to 17 bases. The germline V gene has CDR1 SGDLS and CDR2 YYNGEE. Here the CDR3 reads CASSGHRGLGETQYF. DNA of the CDR3: TGTGCCAGCAGCGGACATAGGGGCTTAGGGGAGACCCAGTACTTC.

This chain connects TRBV7-2 to TRBJ1-2, with D perhaps matching TRBD1 (6 bases). Per the germline V gene, CDR1 is SGHTA and CDR2 is FQGNSA. V was cut by 1 base and J by 7 bases, with 10 bases left in between. This CDR3 contains 13 residues. The CDR3 region has the DNA TGTGCCAGCAGCTTAGACAGGGCGGGTGGCTACACCTTC. Its translation is CASSLDRAGGYTF. The variable domain in full, completed from reference TRBV7-2 and TRBJ1-2, reads GAGVSQSPSNKVTEKGKDVELRCDPISGHTALYWYRQSLGQGLEFLIYFQGNSAPDKSGLPSDRFSAERTGGSVSTLTIQRTQQEDSAVYLCASSLDRAGGYTFGSGTRLTVV.

The chain joins TRBV7-9 to TRBJ2-7, with a weak D call TRBD2 (5 bases). The V and J ends lost 5 bases and 4 bases respectively, with 15 bases between them. This CDR3 has 14 residues. Per the germline V gene, CDR1 is SEHNR and CDR2 is FQNEAQ (reference sequence). CDR3 loop: CASSPLEGRYEQYF. As DNA, the CDR3 is TGTGCCAGCAGCCCCTTAGAGGGTCGGTACGAGCAGTACTTC.

This clone appeared a few times. The V and J genes are TRBV2 and TRBJ2-1; 8 positions match TRBD1. CDR3 length: 17 residues. Germline V gives CDR1 SNHLY, CDR2 FYNNEI. With 3 bases clipped from V and 1 base from J, the junction kept 8 bases outside the gene matches. In DNA form, the CDR3 reads TGTGCCAGCAGTGATCCAGGGGGCGTAAAGTCCTACAATGAGCAGTTCTTC. Translating gives CASSDPGGVKSYNEQFF.

This clone has a handful of counts. The CDR3 loop reads CTSSQDELAGGPSYEQYF. CDR3 coding DNA: TGCACCAGCAGCCAAGATGAACTAGCGGGGGGGCCCTCCTACGAGCAGTACTTC. The gene calls are TRBV1 and TRBJ2-7; the table gives TRBD2 as D, unverified against the DNA. TRBV1 is listed as a pseudogene. The CDR3 extends over 18 amino acids.

This clone was counted only a few times. The V gene is TRBV7-3, the J gene TRBJ1-1; 8 bases line up with TRBD1. Germline V gene data show CDR1 as SGHTA and CDR2 as FQGTGA. CDR3 length: 13 residues. V was pared by 4 bases and J by 9 bases, with 7 bases of the junction left unmatched. This CDR3 reads CASSSNQGAKAFF. The CDR3 coding sequence is TGTGCCAGCAGCTCCAACCAGGGGGCGAAAGCTTTCTTT.

This clone showed up just a few times. Other DNA sequences in the same sample also yield this CDR3. V usage is TRBV29-1 and J usage is TRBJ2-3, with 9 bases aligning to TRBD2. Per the germline V gene, CDR1 is SQVTM and CDR2 is ANQGSEA. The CDR3 totals 15 residues. V shed 4 bases, J shed 3 bases, and the junction held 8 bases outside the gene matches. CDR3 amino acids: CSVGGGGAMTDTQYF. As DNA, the CDR3 is TGCAGCGTTGGGGGCGGGGGGGCCATGACAGATACGCAGTATTTT.

The chain has TRBV6-1 and TRBJ1-1, with D unresolved. The V gene lost 3 bases and the J gene lost 12 bases, with 11 bases spanning the gap. CDR3 length equals 11 residues. CDR1 MNHNS and CDR2 SASEGT come from the germline V gene. DNA for the CDR3: TGTGCCAGCAGTGAGGCAGGTTCTACTTTCTTT. Residues: CASSEAGSTFF.

In its sample, this clone was seen a few times. The chain employs TRBV10-1 and TRBJ2-1; TRBD2 aligns across 8 bases. This CDR3 has 13 amino acids. The V gene's germline CDR1 is WNHNN and CDR2 SYGVQD (reference sequence). J gave up 15 bases and V 4 bases, and 11 bases lay outside the gene matches. The CDR3 sequence: CASSGKRGTPPFF. In DNA, the CDR3 is TGCGCCAGCAGTGGTAAGCGGGGGACCCCCCCGTTCTTC.

The V call is TRBV12-5, the J call TRBJ1-2; 8 bases match TRBD1. The junction had 10 bases not matched to a gene; V was cut back by 2 bases and J by 5 bases. Germline V gives CDR1 LGHNT, CDR2 FRNRAP. The CDR3 spans 16 residues. CDR3 protein: CASGLPRDRGYYGYTF. The CDR3 DNA sequence: TGTGCTAGTGGTTTGCCCCGAGACAGGGGATATTATGGCTACACCTTC.

The genes are TRBV2 and TRBJ2-2, with 7 positions matching TRBD1. Germline V CDR1 and CDR2: SNHLY, FYNNEI. Unmatched junction bases numbered 11, after V lost 4 bases and J lost 0 bases. This CDR3 region has 18 residues. In nucleotides, the CDR3 is TGTGCCAGCAGTGGCCGGACAGGTAGCCTTTCGAACACCGGGGAGCTGTTTTTT. Translating it yields CASSGRTGSLSNTGELFF.

The chain is built from TRBV4-1 and TRBJ1-2, with a possible D match to TRBD1 (5 bases). Germline V gives CDR1 MGHRA, CDR2 YSYEKL. CDR3 length equals 15 residues. V was shortened by 0 bases and J by 12 bases, with 20 bases between the two germline ends. CDR3 region: CASSQDPKGLRMNTF. The CDR3 nucleotides are TGCGCCAGCAGCCAAGATCCGAAGGGACTTAGGATGAACACCTTC.

This clone occurred a few times. This sequence joins TRBV6-4 and TRBJ2-1, with 9 positions matching TRBD2. Germline trimming cut 2 bases from V and 0 bases from J; bases unmatched to any gene: 2. From germline, CDR1 is MRHNA and CDR2 SNTAGT. This CDR3 spans 16 amino acids. In DNA, the CDR3 is TGTGCCAGCAGTGACCGCGGGGGGGCCTCCTACAATGAGCAGTTCTTC. It codes for CASSDRGGASYNEQFF.

This clone appeared a few times. The chain recombines TRBV13 with TRBJ1-2, with TRBD1 matching 9 bases. The germline CDR1 and CDR2 sequences are PRHDT and FYEKMQ (reference sequence). Unmatched junction bases numbered 8, after V lost 10 bases and J lost 2 bases. CDR3 length: 14 residues. CDR3 nucleotides: TGTGCCACCCGCCGACAGGGGGAGAACTATGGCTACACCTTC. It codes for CATRRQGENYGYTF.

This clone was detected only a few times. The genes are TRBV7-9 and TRBJ2-1; 10 bases line up with TRBD2. Germline lookup yields CDR1 SEHNR and CDR2 FQNEAQ (reference sequence). CDR3 size: 14 residues. With V trimmed by 3 bases and J by 7 bases, 3 bases remained unmatched. CDR3: CASSFLAGVNEQFF. The CDR3 bases are TGTGCCAGCAGCTTCCTAGCGGGAGTTAATGAGCAGTTCTTC.

This clone showed up just a few times. The rearrangement uses TRBV7-7 and TRBJ2-5; 8 bases agree with TRBD2. CDR3 length: 14 residues. Germline loops: CDR1 SSHAT, CDR2 FNYEAQ (reference sequence). V shed 5 bases and J 4 bases; nucleotides not matched to a gene: 6. The CDR3, as DNA: TGTGCCAGCAGCCCGGGGGGGTCCGGAGAGACCCAGTACTTC. Its protein product is CASSPGGSGETQYF.

The chain combines TRBV5-4 with TRBJ2-5; perhaps TRBD1 as D (5 bases). The J call is in doubt because the DNA end fits TRBJ2-7 better. CDR3 size: 14 residues. Germline assignment: CDR1 SGHNT and CDR2 YYREEE (reference sequence). The CDR3 DNA reads as TGTGCCAGCAGCTTCGACAGCGACTCCTACGAGCAGTACTTC. As protein: CASSFDSDSYEQYF.